What follows are 31 T cell receptor beta chains derived from one specimen sequenced in a study of somatic mutations in cytotoxic T cells in rheumatoid arthritis. Data came from immunoSEQ multiplex PCR; TCRdb stores just in-frame clones and leaves some out. The sample holds fewer than 9,000 clones, about 80% seen once. The sequencing sample was made of CD8+ T cells sorted from blood. These receptors came from an adult with rheumatoid arthritis.

The chain links TRBV25-1 to TRBJ1-4; D unresolved. The V and J ends lost 5 bases and 8 bases respectively, with 15 bases between them. The CDR3 loop spans 14 amino acids. Germline V CDR1 and CDR2: MGHDK, SYGVNS. As DNA, the CDR3 is TGTGCCAGCAGTAAAGAACAGAGGAAAGAAAAACTGTTTTTT. The encoded protein is CASSKEQRKEKLFF. Looking up the rest from reference TRBV25-1 and TRBJ1-4 gives the full variable domain: EADIYQTPRYLVIGTGKKITLECSQTMGHDKMYWYQQDPGMELHLIHYSYGVNSTEKGDLSSESTVSRIRTEHFPLTLESARPSHTSQYLCASSKEQRKEKLFFGSGTQLSVL.

V usage is TRBV27 and J usage is TRBJ1-6; 9 nucleotides align to TRBD1. J lost 9 bases, V lost 2 bases, and 5 bases had no gene match. CDR1 is MNHEY and CDR2 is SMNVEV in the germline V gene (reference sequence). This CDR3 has 15 residues. CDR3 sequence reads: CASSLPGTGFSPLHF. The CDR3 region has the DNA TGTGCCAGCAGTTTACCCGGGACAGGGTTTTCACCCCTCCACTTT.

The J gene is TRBJ2-7, the V gene TRBV28, with D possibly being TRBD1 (6 bases). The CDR3 loop spans 16 amino acids. Germline CDR1 is MDHEN and CDR2 is SYDVKM. V shed 6 bases and J shed 4 bases, with 22 bases lying between them. This CDR3 reads CASRTFLGQILYEQYF. CDR3 DNA sequence: TGTGCCAGCAGAACTTTTCTTGGACAGATTCTATACGAGCAGTACTTC.

V usage is TRBV27 and J usage is TRBJ1-5; no clear D gene. There are 14 residues in the CDR3. From germline, CDR1 is MNHEY and CDR2 SMNVEV (reference sequence). V was cut by 0 bases and J by 7 bases, with 10 bases left in between. CDR3 amino acids: CASSLSGNEQPQHF. The CDR3 DNA is TGTGCCAGCAGTTTATCCGGGAACGAACAGCCCCAGCATTTT.

The V call is TRBV2, the J call TRBJ1-2; D is uncertain. This CDR3 is 14 amino acids long. Germline values: CDR1 SNHLY, CDR2 FYNNEI. The V and J ends lost 1 base and 2 bases respectively, with 8 bases between them. The CDR3 spells CASSEDRSNYGYTF. CDR3 in DNA: TGTGCCAGCAGTGAAGACCGATCGAACTATGGCTACACCTTC.

This chain joins TRBV9 and TRBJ1-2; 7 bases align to TRBD1. Germline trimming cut 5 bases from V and 6 bases from J; bases unmatched to any gene: 7. The CDR3 contains 13 residues. Germline V gives CDR1 SGDLS, CDR2 YYNGEE. Written as DNA, the CDR3 is TGTGCCAGCAGTTTTACGACAGGGCATGGCTACACCTTC. This sequence encodes CASSFTTGHGYTF.

Here the CDR3 reads CASSWTGQGNNEQFF. The CDR3 bases are TGCGCCAGCAGCTGGACGGGACAGGGGAACAATGAGCAGTTCTTC. The V gene is TRBV5-1, the J gene TRBJ2-1, with 10 bases lining up with TRBD1. V lost 3 bases to trimming and J lost 5 bases; unmatched junction nucleotides: 5. CDR1 and CDR2 from the germline V gene are SGHRS and YFSETQ. The CDR3 extends over 15 amino acids.

This chain connects TRBV9 to TRBJ2-3, with 8 bases lining up with TRBD1. V lost 4 bases, J lost 11 bases, and 18 bases stayed unmatched. There are 16 residues in the CDR3. From germline, CDR1 is SGDLS and CDR2 YYNGEE. The CDR3 is CASSPPTGESLRVQYF. CDR3 DNA sequence: TGTGCCAGCAGCCCGCCGACAGGGGAGAGCTTGAGGGTGCAGTATTTT.

This clone was counted only a few times. V and J are TRBV28 and TRBJ2-7; a possible D gene is TRBD2 (6 bases). Germline values: CDR1 MDHEN, CDR2 SYDVKM. Trimming took off 4 bases at V and 2 bases at J, with 9 bases between the two ends. The CDR3 is 13 amino acids. The CDR3 bases are TGTGCCAGCAGTTACGGGGAGGCCTACGAGCAGTACTTC. Its translation is CASSYGEAYEQYF.

The chain couples TRBV5-4 to TRBJ2-2; D is perhaps TRBD1 (6 bases). CDR1 is SGHNT, CDR2 YYREEE, per germline (reference sequence). Trimming cost V 4 bases and J 0 bases, with 25 bases left between them. There are 20 residues in the CDR3. The CDR3 region has the DNA TGTGCCAGCAGCGACTTCGGACAGCCCCGGTCCTTTGCGAACACCGGGGAGCTGTTTTTT. It is translated as CASSDFGQPRSFANTGELFF.

The rearrangement links TRBV6-6 to TRBJ2-3, with 7 bases fitting TRBD2. The CDR3 contains 14 residues. Trimming took 4 bases from V and 6 from J; bases not matched to a gene: 7. Germline V gives CDR1 MNHNY, CDR2 SVGAGI (reference sequence). The CDR3: CASSWGGTGDTQYF. The DNA for the CDR3 is TGTGCCAGCAGTTGGGGGGGGACGGGGGATACGCAGTATTTT.

This chain joins TRBV6-1 and TRBJ2-3, with D possibly being TRBD1 (5 bases). V was clipped by 2 bases and J by 10 bases, with 13 bases between them. The germline V gene has CDR1 MNHNS and CDR2 SASEGT. The CDR3 loop spans 13 amino acids. CDR3 residues: CASSELVGAAQYF. CDR3 sequence (DNA): TGTGCCAGCAGTGAACTGGTAGGGGCAGCGCAGTATTTT.

This sequence joins TRBV27 and TRBJ1-1; D unclear. The CDR3 consists of 14 residues. V lost 5 bases to trimming and J lost 4 bases, with 14 bases between them. Germline-derived CDR1 and CDR2 are MNHEY and SMNVEV (reference sequence). The CDR3 is CASSPALWGTEAFF. CDR3 DNA: TGTGCCAGCAGTCCCGCACTCTGGGGCACTGAAGCTTTCTTT.

This clone was seen a single time. V gene TRBV27 combines with J gene TRBJ1-1; D ambiguous. The CDR3 loop spans 13 amino acids. Germline V gene lookup returns CDR1 MNHEY and CDR2 SMNVEV (reference sequence). Between the trimmed V and J ends, which lost 1 base and 1 base, there was a span of 4 bases. The CDR3 nucleotides read TGTGCCAGCAGTTTATTCCGGAACACTGAAGCTTTCTTT. It codes for CASSLFRNTEAFF.

V and J are TRBV27 and TRBJ2-1, with D hard to call. The germline gives CDR1 MNHEY, CDR2 SMNVEV (reference sequence). V was trimmed by 2 bases and J by 3 bases, leaving 8 bases between them. This CDR3 is built from 14 residues. The CDR3 here is CASSLSVLYNEQFF. CDR3 DNA sequence: TGTGCCAGCAGTTTAAGTGTACTCTACAATGAGCAGTTCTTC.

The chain employs TRBV2 and TRBJ1-1, with D perhaps TRBD1 (5 bases). Per germline, CDR1 SNHLY and CDR2 FYNNEI. Trimming stripped 8 bases from V and 8 bases from J, with 9 bases between. The CDR3 has 10 amino acids. CDR3 nucleotide sequence: TGTGCCAGCCGAGGGGCCGAAGCTTTCTTT. It specifies CASRGAEAFF.

A single count supports this clone. The rearrangement links TRBV9 to TRBJ1-2, with D hard to call. From germline, CDR1 is SGDLS and CDR2 YYNGEE. V was cut by 4 bases and J by 5 bases, with 6 bases left in between. The CDR3 is 11 residues long. The CDR3 DNA follows: TGTGCCAGCAGCCACATATATGGCTACACCTTC. Translation: CASSHIYGYTF. The full variable domain, its missing parts supplied by reference TRBV9 and TRBJ1-2, is DSGVTQTPKHLITATGQRVTLRCSPRSGDLSVYWYQQSLDQGLQFLIQYYNGEERAKGNILERFSAQQFPDLHSELNLSSLELGDSALYFCASSHIYGYTFGSGTRLTVV.

The chain links TRBV6-1 to TRBJ2-7, with 9 positions matching TRBD2. J lost 2 bases, V lost 4 bases, and 6 bases had no gene match. The CDR3 loop spans 15 amino acids. CDR1 and CDR2 from the germline V gene are MNHNS and SASEGT. The CDR3 protein is CASSGAGGQPYEQYF. Written as DNA, the CDR3 is TGTGCCAGCAGTGGCGCGGGGGGGCAACCCTACGAGCAGTACTTC.

This rearrangement joins TRBV9 to TRBJ2-2; 8 nucleotides align to TRBD2. The germline CDR1 and CDR2 sequences are SGDLS and YYNGEE. The CDR3 is made up of 15 amino acids. Trimming cost V 8 bases and J 5 bases; bases outside gene matches: 11. For the CDR3, the DNA is TGTGCCAGTACCCCCGGGGGGGCAAGGACCGGGGAGCTGTTTTTT. Encoded protein: CASTPGGARTGELFF.

This sequence joins TRBV15 and TRBJ2-4; no firm D call. V gave up 0 bases and J gave up 0 bases, with 3 bases separating them. This CDR3 has 14 amino acids. Germline lookup yields CDR1 LNHNV and CDR2 YYDKDF (reference sequence). The chain's CDR3 is CATSRDLAKNIQYF. CDR3 DNA sequence: TGTGCCACCAGCAGAGATCTAGCCAAAAACATTCAGTACTTC.

This clone has more than one count but fewer than ten. This rearrangement joins TRBV2 to TRBJ2-7; D not resolved. There are 12 residues in the CDR3. V was clipped by 4 bases and J by 5 bases, with 9 bases between them. Per germline, CDR1 SNHLY and CDR2 FYNNEI. The CDR3 DNA is TGTGCCAGCAGTGGCCAAGGGAACGAGCAGTACTTC. Amino acids: CASSGQGNEQYF.

This chain uses TRBV19 with TRBJ1-1; TRBD1 aligns across 7 bases. V was pared by 5 bases and J by 4 bases, with 7 bases of the junction left unmatched. Germline lookup yields CDR1 LNHDA and CDR2 SQIVND (reference sequence). CDR3 length: 14 residues. The DNA for the CDR3 is TGTGCCAGTAGTCACCAGGGGGGGAGCACTGAAGCTTTCTTT. Amino acids: CASSHQGGSTEAFF.

The V gene is TRBV27, the J gene TRBJ1-1; the D is unclear. The CDR3 totals 13 residues. CDR1 is MNHEY, CDR2 SMNVEV, per germline (reference sequence). Trimming took off 4 bases at V and 0 bases at J, with 6 bases between the two ends. This CDR3 reads CASSYDMNTEAFF. Here the CDR3 DNA reads TGTGCCAGCAGTTATGACATGAACACTGAAGCTTTCTTT.

By share of the sample, this clone is medium-sized. This rearrangement joins TRBV28 to TRBJ1-5; TRBD1 might be the D (5 bases). The CDR3 consists of 19 residues. V was trimmed by 6 bases and J by 2 bases, leaving 26 bases between them. Germline assignment: CDR1 MDHEN and CDR2 SYDVKM. CDR3 region: CASSTTPGFGAGGNQPQHF. CDR3 nucleotide sequence: TGTGCCAGCAGCACGACACCAGGATTTGGGGCGGGGGGCAATCAGCCCCAGCATTTT.

A few counts support this clone. The chain joins TRBV4-1 to TRBJ1-1; no reliable D call. This CDR3 has 14 residues. Trimming cost V 5 bases and J 1 base, with 11 bases left between them. Looked up from germline, CDR1 is MGHRA and CDR2 is YSYEKL. CDR3 protein: CASSSLGQNTEAFF. CDR3 nucleotide sequence: TGCGCCAGCAGCAGCCTAGGTCAGAACACTGAAGCTTTCTTT.

The V call is TRBV27, the J call TRBJ2-3; TRBD2 is a possible D gene (7 bases). The ends were cut back, 7 bases at V and 9 bases at J, with 20 bases in the middle. Germline CDR1 and CDR2: MNHEY and SMNVEV (reference sequence). CDR3 length: 14 residues. The chain's CDR3 is CASTVRGGGGTQYF. The CDR3 nucleotides are TGTGCCAGCACCGTGAGGGGGGGCGGAGGAACGCAGTATTTT.

The rearrangement uses TRBV7-2 and TRBJ2-2; 9 bases align to TRBD1. The CDR3 extends over 16 amino acids. The trim removed 6 bases at V and 2 bases at J, leaving 7 bases unmatched. The germline V gene has CDR1 SGHTA and CDR2 FQGNSA. The CDR3 reads CASSWGQGFNTGELFF. CDR3 in DNA: TGTGCCAGCAGTTGGGGACAGGGTTTTAACACCGGGGAGCTGTTTTTT.

This clone is a singleton in its sample. The chain couples TRBV27 to TRBJ2-2, with 9 bases identical to TRBD2. The V gene's germline CDR1 is MNHEY and CDR2 SMNVEV (reference sequence). This CDR3 spans 14 amino acids. After removal of 7 bases from V and 4 bases from J, the junction contained 4 bases not matched to a gene. The CDR3: CASTAGGFTGELFF. The CDR3 nucleotides read TGTGCCAGCACAGCGGGGGGATTCACCGGGGAGCTGTTTTTT.

This clone is medium-sized (0.01 to 0.1%). The gene calls are TRBV7-8 and TRBJ1-1; maybe TRBD1 (6 bases). Trimming stripped 1 base from V and 7 bases from J, with 10 bases between. The CDR3 has 13 amino acids. The germline V gene has CDR1 SGHVS and CDR2 FQNEAQ. The CDR3 coding sequence is TGTGCCAGCAGCTTAGGGGGGGGCAATGAAGCTTTCTTT. It translates to CASSLGGGNEAFF.

This clone is deemed medium-sized (0.01 to 0.1%). This chain uses TRBV2 with TRBJ1-1, with D hard to call. CDR3 size: 14 residues. Trimming removed 9 bases from V and 6 bases from J, with 20 bases in between. The germline V gene has CDR1 SNHLY and CDR2 FYNNEI. The CDR3 loop is CARREPSYLAEAFF. CDR3 DNA: TGTGCCAGACGGGAGCCTAGTTACCTCGCTGAAGCTTTCTTT.

The rearrangement joins TRBV27 to TRBJ1-1; no clear D gene. V lost 7 bases and J lost 2, with 14 bases in between. The CDR3 is made up of 14 amino acids. Per the germline V gene, CDR1 is MNHEY and CDR2 is SMNVEV (reference sequence). CDR3 sequence (DNA): TGTGCCAGCAACCCGACGGGGTTTAACACTGAAGCTTTCTTT. As protein: CASNPTGFNTEAFF.